This TCR beta chain was sequenced for a study of shared clonotypes between healthy human individuals (dated by TCRdb to about 2020). Broadly, across the study: The cohort included three men and a couple of women between 18 and 49 years of age. For each donor, CD4 naive and CD4 memory were each run on three plates, CD8 naive on two plates, and CD8 memory on one plate. The study deeply sequenced blood TCR repertoires of five healthy adults to estimate repertoire size and the extent of clonotype sharing between individuals. To increase sequencing depth and limit assay-specific biases, TCR repertoire library preparation and sequencing were carried out by different laboratories using diverse techniques. Leukapheresis yielded between about 0.94 and 8.9 billion PBMCs per donor.

Trimming accounts for 5 bases at V and 1 base at J, while the number of junction bases matched to no gene is 4. The germline V gene specifies SGHRS as CDR1 and YFSETQ as CDR2. Measured from the cysteine to the phenylalanine, the CDR3 is 14 residues long. The kept DNA is CDR3 alone, 42 bases in frame from the first base. Regarding this clone: Which antigen it targets is not known. Base qualities are not recorded, but no much larger clone differs from it by a single base.

The donors were healthy, HIV-negative adults with no recently reported acute infections or vaccinations. All donors were Caucasian adults living in Nashville, Tennessee, USA. Magnetic negative selection was used to enrich CD4+ T cells, after which naive cells were positively selected on CD45RA and the negative fraction became the memory subset. After blood collection by leukapheresis, PBMCs were isolated using Ficoll-Histopaque density gradient centrifugation and then cryopreserved in the vapor phase of liquid nitrogen. Purity and quantity of every magnetically sorted T cell population were checked by analytical flow cytometry. Genomic DNA was isolated from each sorted fraction and quantified by UV absorbance on a Nanodrop 2000c. Overall results and qualifications from the work: Based on pairwise subsampling, the degree of clonotype sharing among donors was expected to be affected by sequencing depth. Incomplete sequencing was indicated by rarefaction of sorted-subset datasets, despite the large sequencing depth. Larger estimated clonotype richness was generally found for naive subsets than for memory subsets. Approximately 4.8% of naive CD4, 3.5% of naive CD8, roughly 2.4% of memory CD4, and 0.4% of memory CD8 clonotypes were shared across a few donors. The genetic and exposure-history diversity represented was limited by the small number of donors. Sampling was restricted to blood, and TCR repertoires in tissues likely differ from the TCR repertoires found in blood. Clonotypes shared by all four sorted-subset donors showed higher generation probabilities than non-shared clonotypes.

Using the deep immunoSEQ assay, multiplex PCR amplified TCR CDR3 regions from genomic DNA. Extracted genomic DNA from each cell subset was spread evenly across all wells of several immunoSEQ 96-well plates, with each plate serving as a replicate. Each replicate PCR for sorted subsets received around 200 ng genomic DNA, equal to tens of thousands of T cell genomes. Purified libraries were quantified with a Qubit 3.0 fluorometer, sized on a Bioanalyzer 2100, and re-quantified with the KAPA Library Quantification kit. Each immunoSEQ 96-well plate was sequenced on its own single-read 150-cycle Illumina NextSeq 550 flow cell. The authors' analysis ran thus. Because only junctional sequences without quality scores were contained in the immunoSEQ output, filtering matching that applied to full-length reads could not be performed. To assign V/J genes and CDR3, sequences were annotated against IMGT germline references using PyIR, a Python wrapper for IgBLAST v1.9. Any read was removed if the V/J assignment was weak (E-value above 1e-6), the CDR3 was missing, or the read contained stop codons, out-of-frame junctions, or ambiguous translated residues. V3J clonotypes were defined by identical inferred V gene, J gene, and CDR3 amino acid sequence. Percentage overlap between repertoires was calculated by dividing the number of shared unique clonotypes by the size of the smaller repertoire. RTK rarefaction, the Chao1 estimator, and Recon v2.1 estimates of unobserved clonotypes were used to assess repertoire richness. Generation probabilities for all TCRbeta clonotypes obtained by the gDNA method from a few donors were computed using OLGA. The table comes from immuneACCESS by way of TCRdb, which keeps in-frame sequences with V and J called. Part of the clones is missing from these tables; in studies checked, under half for an unresolved V gene and the rest for unknown reasons. That table supplies the V and J calls and clone size; D and trimming were determined from the DNA. In this sample the table shows about 1.5 million clones, 98% of which occur a single time. The top ten hold roughly 0.4% of the sample.

The chain was built from TRBV5-1 and TRBJ1-1; the junction holds 8 bases that match TRBD1. Sequenced input: naive CD4+ T cells sorted from blood. Sample cell subset or site, as interpreted from the label and publication: CD45RA+ positively selected. The origin of this receptor is a man aged 30 to 45 in good health. The base sequence is TGCGCCAGCAGGCGAGGGACAGGGAACACTGAAGCTTTCTTT. Its translation reads: CASRRGTGNTEAFF.